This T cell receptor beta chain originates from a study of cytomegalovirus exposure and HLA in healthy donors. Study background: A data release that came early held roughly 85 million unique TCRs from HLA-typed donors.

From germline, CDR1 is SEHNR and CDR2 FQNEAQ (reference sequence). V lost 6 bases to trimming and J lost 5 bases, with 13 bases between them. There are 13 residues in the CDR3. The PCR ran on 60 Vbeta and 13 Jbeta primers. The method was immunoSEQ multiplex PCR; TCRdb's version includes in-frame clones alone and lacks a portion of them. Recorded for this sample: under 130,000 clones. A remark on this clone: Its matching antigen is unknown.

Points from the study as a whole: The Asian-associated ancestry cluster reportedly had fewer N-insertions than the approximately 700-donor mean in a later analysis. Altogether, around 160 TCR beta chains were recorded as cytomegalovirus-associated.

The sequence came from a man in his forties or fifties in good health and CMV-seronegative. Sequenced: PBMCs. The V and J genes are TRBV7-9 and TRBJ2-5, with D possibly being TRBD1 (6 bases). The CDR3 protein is CASRWQGWETQYF. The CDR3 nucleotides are TGTGCCAGCAGGTGGCAGGGGTGGGAGACCCAGTACTTC.